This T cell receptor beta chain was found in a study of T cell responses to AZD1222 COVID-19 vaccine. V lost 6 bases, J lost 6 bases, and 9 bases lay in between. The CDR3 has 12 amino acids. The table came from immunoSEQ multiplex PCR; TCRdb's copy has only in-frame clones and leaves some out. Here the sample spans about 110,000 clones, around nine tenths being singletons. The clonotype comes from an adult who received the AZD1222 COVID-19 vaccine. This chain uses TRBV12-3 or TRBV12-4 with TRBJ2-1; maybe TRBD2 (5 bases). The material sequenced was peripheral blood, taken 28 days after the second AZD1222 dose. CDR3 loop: CASSPTSNEQFF. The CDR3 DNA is TGTGCCAGCAGCCCTACTAGCAATGAGCAGTTCTTC.